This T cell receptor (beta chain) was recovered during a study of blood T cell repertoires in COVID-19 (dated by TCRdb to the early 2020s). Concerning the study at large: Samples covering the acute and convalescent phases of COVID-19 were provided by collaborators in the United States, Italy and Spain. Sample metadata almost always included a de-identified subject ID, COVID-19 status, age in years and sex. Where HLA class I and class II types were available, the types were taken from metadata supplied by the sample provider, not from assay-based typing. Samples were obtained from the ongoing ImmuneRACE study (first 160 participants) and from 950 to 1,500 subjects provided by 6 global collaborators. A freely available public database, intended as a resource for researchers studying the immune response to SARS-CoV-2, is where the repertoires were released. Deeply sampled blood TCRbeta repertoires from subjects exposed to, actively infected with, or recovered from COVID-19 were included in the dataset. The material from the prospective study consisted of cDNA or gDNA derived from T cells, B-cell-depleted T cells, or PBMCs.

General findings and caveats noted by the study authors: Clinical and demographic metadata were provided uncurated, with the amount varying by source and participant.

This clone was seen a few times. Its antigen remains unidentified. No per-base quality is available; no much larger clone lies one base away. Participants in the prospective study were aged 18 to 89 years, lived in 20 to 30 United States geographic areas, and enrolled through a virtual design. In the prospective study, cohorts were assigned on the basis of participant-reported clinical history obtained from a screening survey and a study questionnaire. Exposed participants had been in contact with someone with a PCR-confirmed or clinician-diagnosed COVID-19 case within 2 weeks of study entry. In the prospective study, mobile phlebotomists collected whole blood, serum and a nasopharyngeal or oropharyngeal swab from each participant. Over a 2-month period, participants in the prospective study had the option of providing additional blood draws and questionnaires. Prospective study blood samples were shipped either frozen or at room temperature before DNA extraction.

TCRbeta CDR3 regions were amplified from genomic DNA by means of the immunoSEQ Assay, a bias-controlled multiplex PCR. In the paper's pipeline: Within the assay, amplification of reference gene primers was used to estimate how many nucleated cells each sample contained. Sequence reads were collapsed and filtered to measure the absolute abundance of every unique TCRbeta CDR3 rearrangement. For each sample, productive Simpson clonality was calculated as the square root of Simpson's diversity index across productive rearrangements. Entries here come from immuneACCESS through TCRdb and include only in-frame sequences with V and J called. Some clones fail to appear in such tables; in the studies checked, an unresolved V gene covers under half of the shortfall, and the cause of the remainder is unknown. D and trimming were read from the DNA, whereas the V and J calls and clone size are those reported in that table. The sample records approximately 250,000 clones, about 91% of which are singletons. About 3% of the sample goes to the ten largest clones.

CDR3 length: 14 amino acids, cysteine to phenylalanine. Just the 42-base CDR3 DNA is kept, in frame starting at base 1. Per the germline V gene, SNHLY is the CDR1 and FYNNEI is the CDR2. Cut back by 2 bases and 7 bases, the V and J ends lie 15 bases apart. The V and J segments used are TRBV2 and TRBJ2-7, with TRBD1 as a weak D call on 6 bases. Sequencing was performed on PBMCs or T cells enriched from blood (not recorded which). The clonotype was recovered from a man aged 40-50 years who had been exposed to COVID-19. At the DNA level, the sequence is TGTGCCAGCAGTGAATCAGGACAGCATACAGAGCAGTACTTC. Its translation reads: CASSESGQHTEQYF.